This T cell receptor (beta chain) was retrieved from a study of beta chain features in type 1 diabetes (dated by TCRdb to the late 2010s). Regarding the study in general: Mean age, gender distribution, total cell number and subset yield did not differ between patients and healthy donors. A total of just under 110,000,000 sorted cells were examined across all samples, and RNA yield correlated strongly with the number of cells per subset. The study compared TCRB repertoires of sorted circulating CD4+ T cell subsets between recently diagnosed type 1 diabetes patients and matched healthy donors. Regulatory and stem cell-like memory subsets were isolated from only 8 patients and roughly eight healthy donors, whereas naive and central memory subsets came from all 30 or so donors. The study at large found these results: HLA sub-analyses involved small numbers of individuals, so any influence of HLA type on TCRB rearrangement remained unresolved. Because cDNA rather than genomic DNA was sequenced, highly expressing activated cells could have been over-represented, although no difference in activation and CD3 levels was found between groups. At VDJ recombination sites, type 1 diabetes patients had fewer insertions and more deleted nucleotides, which implies abnormalities in thymic rearrangement. Type 1 diabetes patients showed a moderate but significant shortening of TCRB CDR3 length in all four CD4+ subsets. Naive, central memory and regulatory TCRB repertoires appeared to be more similar among patients than among healthy donors. PCR might favor shorter templates, but patient and control samples were amplified and corrected together, so any skew would affect both groups equally.

The High Capacity cDNA Reverse Transcription Kit was used to reverse transcribe all of the isolated RNA, meaning that expressed TCRB transcripts were what got sequenced. Naive, central memory and regulatory T cell samples underwent deep immunoSEQ sequencing, averaging roughly 3.4 million total reads per sample. After sorted cells were lysed in RLT buffer, RNA was extracted with DNase-treated RNeasy Micro or Mini kits, with the choice depending on cell number. To prevent cross-contamination, each cell subset was processed individually, whereas patient and healthy donor samples were processed jointly. Using the immunoSEQ multiplex PCR, TCRB sequences were amplified from cDNA into 87-bp fragments spanning the CDR3 region. Amplicons were sequenced on the Illumina HiSeq platform. The study's processing was this. PCR bias was computationally corrected using synthetic template baselines, reads within Hamming distance 2 were collapsed, and singletons that could not be merged were discarded. Reads were aligned against IMGT so that V, D and J genes, CDR3 length and insertions or deletions at six rearrangement sites could be assigned. Clonotype counts were normalized to sorted cell number within each subset before computing true diversity and Gini coefficients with the tcR R package. The overlap coefficient, calculated on TCRB nucleotide sequences, was used to measure repertoire sharing. Out-of-frame TCRB sequences from naive cells were analyzed as a proxy for the pre-selection repertoire. Here the immuneACCESS table is served through TCRdb, limited to in-frame sequences with V and J called. Missing clones are a known gap in these copies; in checked studies unresolved V genes cover under half, and the rest lacks a known reason. The DNA was the basis for D and trimming; V, J and clone size are from that table. Across this sample there are 200,000 to 250,000 clones, with 16% seen only once. Together, the top ten hold 0.07% to 0.095% of the sample.

This clone was detected a few times. Its antigen remains unidentified. No base quality information exists; no much larger clone differs at one position. The sample contains more than one DNA sequence encoding this CDR3. Each donor gave one peripheral blood draw, roughly 110 mL on average, collected into heparinised tubes. A BD FACSAria II and a panel including CD45RO, CCR7, CD25, CD127, CD95 and CD27 were used to sort naive, central memory, regulatory and stem cell-like memory CD4+ T cells. Every sorted population had a purity above 95%. PBMCs were isolated right away by Lymphoprep density gradient centrifugation and were stained directly, without culture. Samples were stained and sorted in pairs, with one healthy donor and one patient per experiment, so that batch effects were minimized. Its CDR3 holds 13 amino acids, cysteine through phenylalanine. Just the 39-base CDR3 DNA is kept, in frame starting at base 1. V is cut by 1 base and J by 0 bases, and the space between the germline ends is 2 bases. In the germline V gene, CDR1 corresponds to KGHSH and CDR2 to LQKENI.

The sequence was obtained from a young man with type 1 diabetes. Sequenced sample: naive CD4+ T cells from blood. The cell subset or site label corresponds to: true naive CD4+ T cells. The chain uses TRBV18 and TRBJ2-3; a confident D gene designation cannot be given. The CDR3 region: CASSPLSTDTQYF. The nucleotide sequence reads as follows: TGTGCCAGCTCACCACTCAGCACAGATACGCAGTATTTT.